This passage covers 18 T cell receptor beta chains from one sample sequenced in a study of T cell repertoires in cytomegalovirus infection. TCRdb itself ran the reads through MiXCR, one entry per CDR3 protein. The sample lists hundreds of thousands of distinct CDR3 sequences; under 55% were seen once. Antigens for these TCRs are unknown. The sample was cultured PBMCs, taken from culture after CMV antigen stimulation. Every receptor here comes from a human donor in good health (CMV status not recorded). Some clones in this sample may be carry-over from other donors' samples.

This clonotype was seen a handful of times. The chain combines TRBV6-1 with TRBJ2-5, with D perhaps matching TRBD2 (5 bases). The CDR3 runs 14 residues. From germline, CDR1 is MNHNS and CDR2 SASEGT. V gave up 3 bases and J gave up 4 bases, with 12 bases separating them. The CDR3 DNA sequence: TGTGCCAGCAGTGATTCGGGGTGGGGAGAGACCCAGTACTTC. Its protein is CASSDSGWGETQYF.

In this sample, this clonotype turned up a few times. The chain links TRBV7-2 to TRBJ2-3; D may be TRBD2 (7 bases). From germline, CDR1 is SGHTA and CDR2 FQGNSA. V lost 2 bases and J lost 1, with 22 bases in between. This CDR3 has 19 residues. The CDR3 nucleotides read TGTGCCAGCAGCTTACGGTGGGGGGGCGGGAGAGGCCGCACAGATACGCAGTATTTT. Its protein is CASSLRWGGGRGRTDTQYF. The full variable domain, in which reference TRBV7-2 and TRBJ2-3 provide the parts outside the CDR3, is GAGVSQSPSNKVTEKGKDVELRCDPISGHTALYWYRQSLGQGLEFLIYFQGNSAPDKSGLPSDRFSAERTGGSVSTLTIQRTQQEDSAVYLCASSLRWGGGRGRTDTQYFGPGTRLTVL.

The chain uses TRBV7-4 and TRBJ2-5; TRBD1 matches 7 bases. CDR1 and CDR2 from the germline V gene are SGHVT and SQSDAQ. The CDR3 loop spans 14 amino acids. V dropped 7 bases and J dropped 1; count of bases not matched to a gene: 6. The CDR3 DNA reads as TGTGCCAGCACCAAGGACAGGTCCCAAGAGACCCAGTACTTC. Its translation is CASTKDRSQETQYF.

The rearrangement uses TRBV19 and TRBJ2-7; D may be TRBD1 or TRBD2 (5 bases each). CDR1 is LNHDA and CDR2 is SQIVND in the germline V gene (reference sequence). The CDR3 sequence is 14 residues long. Trimming cost V 8 bases and J 2 bases, with 16 bases left between them. The DNA of the CDR3 is TGTGCCAGTGGGACCGGGACGGCCGCCTACGAGCAGTACTTC. As protein: CASGTGTAAYEQYF.

CDR3: CASSLRTGDEQFF. CDR3 nucleotides: TGTGCCAGCAGTTTAAGGACGGGCGATGAGCAGTTCTTC. The chain is built from TRBV28 and TRBJ2-1, with unresolved D. CDR1 and CDR2 from the germline V gene are MDHEN and SYDVKM. This CDR3 has 13 residues. Trimming pared 2 bases from V and 8 bases from J, leaving 10 bases between.

The rearrangement links TRBV20-1 to TRBJ1-4; D is ambiguous. The length of the CDR3 is 14 residues. CDR1 is DFQATT and CDR2 is SNEGSKA in the germline V gene (reference sequence). V dropped 6 bases and J dropped 4 bases, with 15 bases sitting between them. The chain's CDR3 is CSAPGLLRNEKLFF. CDR3 nucleotides: TGCAGTGCCCCCGGACTTTTACGTAATGAAAAACTGTTTTTT.

This clonotype was counted only a few times. The rearrangement joins TRBV6-1 to TRBJ2-7; possibly TRBD1 or TRBD2 for D (5 bases each). The germline gives CDR1 MNHNS, CDR2 SASEGT. V dropped 6 bases and J dropped 2 bases, with 14 bases sitting between them. This CDR3 contains 14 residues. This chain's CDR3 is CASRGVPGTYEQYF. In DNA, the CDR3 is TGTGCCAGCAGGGGGGTTCCCGGAACCTACGAGCAGTACTTC.

Concerning this clonotype itself: Because it lacks the conserved phenylalanine or tryptophan at the end, this CDR3 is likely a read error. V is TRBV4-1 and J is TRBJ2-7; 16 nucleotides line up with TRBD2. Germline V lookup: CDR1 MGHRA, CDR2 YSYEKL. The CDR3 totals 17 residues. Germline trimming cut 4 bases from V and 2 bases from J; bases unmatched to any gene: 5. The CDR3 loop reads CASSRGLAGGRAYEQYC. CDR3 nucleotide sequence: TGCGCCAGCAGCCGGGGACTAGCGGGGGGGCGAGCCTACGAGCAGTACTGC.

V usage is TRBV20-1 and J usage is TRBJ2-7; D not resolved. Deletions cut 5 bases from V and 6 bases from J, with 17 bases between. The CDR3 extends over 13 amino acids. Germline-derived CDR1 and CDR2 are DFQATT and SNEGSKA (reference sequence). CDR3 region: CSAGGTAPLEQYF. CDR3 DNA sequence: TGCAGTGCTGGTGGAACCGCTCCCCTCGAGCAGTACTTC.

This clonotype was counted a few times. The chain employs TRBV28 and TRBJ2-5, with TRBD1 identical over 7 bases. Germline trimming cut 6 bases from V and 3 bases from J; bases unmatched to any gene: 7. This CDR3 has 14 residues. Germline CDR1 is MDHEN and CDR2 is SYDVKM. This chain's CDR3 is CASSPGTAKETQYF. In DNA form, the CDR3 reads TGTGCCAGCAGCCCAGGGACAGCAAAAGAGACCCAGTACTTC.

This rearrangement joins TRBV18 to TRBJ1-2; TRBD1 might be the D (6 bases). The CDR3 loop spans 15 amino acids. The germline V gene has CDR1 KGHSH and CDR2 LQKENI. Trimming removed 3 bases at V and 6 bases at J, with 17 bases between. This chain's CDR3 is CASSPPTGSLNGYTF. In DNA form, the CDR3 reads TGTGCCAGCTCACCTCCGACAGGAAGCTTGAATGGCTACACCTTC.

The rearrangement links TRBV7-2 to TRBJ2-7; possibly TRBD1 or TRBD2 for D (6 bases each). Trimming left V 5 bases short and J 4 bases short, with 18 bases between. Germline V gene data show CDR1 as SGHTA and CDR2 as FQGNSA. The CDR3 has 15 amino acids. The CDR3 DNA reads as TGTGCCAGCAGCCCCTCCGGGGGCCCGGTGTACGAGCAGTACTTC. It specifies CASSPSGGPVYEQYF. Full variable domain (rest looked up from reference TRBV7-2 and TRBJ2-7): GAGVSQSPSNKVTEKGKDVELRCDPISGHTALYWYRQSLGQGLEFLIYFQGNSAPDKSGLPSDRFSAERTGGSVSTLTIQRTQQEDSAVYLCASSPSGGPVYEQYFGPGTRLTVT.

V and J are TRBV6-5 and TRBJ2-7; 10 nucleotides match TRBD1. Germline loops: CDR1 MNHEY, CDR2 SVGAGI. V was pared by 5 bases and J by 6 bases, with 4 bases of the junction left unmatched. The CDR3 has 13 residues. This CDR3 is CASSRQGAGEQYF. CDR3 DNA sequence: TGTGCCAGCAGTCGACAGGGGGCCGGCGAGCAGTACTTC.

The V and J genes are TRBV7-9 and TRBJ2-5, with D hard to call. From germline, CDR1 is SEHNR and CDR2 FQNEAQ (reference sequence). The CDR3 is 15 residues long. Deletions cut 6 bases from V and 0 bases from J, with 14 bases between. The DNA for the CDR3 is TGTGCCAGCAGTTCTGATCTGAGCTACCAAGAGACCCAGTACTTC. Translation gives CASSSDLSYQETQYF. Full variable domain (remainder filled in from reference TRBV7-9 and TRBJ2-5): DTGVSQNPRHKITKRGQNVTFRCDPISEHNRLYWYRQTLGQGPEFLTYFQNEAQLEKSRLLSDRFSAERPKGSFSTLEIQRTEQGDSAMYLCASSSDLSYQETQYFGPGTRLLVL.

At least ten counts were recorded for this clonotype. This chain links TRBV7-6 with TRBJ2-2; D is possibly TRBD2 (6 bases). Trimming cost V 5 bases and J 4 bases, with 20 bases left between them. Germline assignment: CDR1 SGHVS and CDR2 FNYEAQ. The CDR3 totals 17 residues. The CDR3 region is CASSPFTSSPGTGELFF. CDR3 DNA: TGTGCCAGCAGCCCGTTCACTAGCAGCCCAGGCACCGGGGAGCTGTTTTTT. Filled out from reference TRBV7-6 and TRBJ2-2, the complete variable domain reads GAGVSQSPRYKVTKRGQDVALRCDPISGHVSLYWYRQALGQGPEFLTYFNYEAQQDKSGLPNDRFSAERPEGSISTLTIQRTEQRDSAMYRCASSPFTSSPGTGELFFGEGSRLTVL.

The count of this clonotype is one. The chain is built from TRBV4-1 and TRBJ1-4; D not certain. The CDR3 is 14 amino acids. CDR1 is MGHRA and CDR2 is YSYEKL in the germline V gene. The germline V and J ends were trimmed by 5 bases and 8 bases, with 15 bases remaining between them. The DNA for the CDR3 is TGCGCCAGCAGCTACGGACGCCTCAACGAAAAACTGTTTTTT. This sequence encodes CASSYGRLNEKLFF.

Here the CDR3 reads CASLLYEQYF. The CDR3 DNA is TGTGCCAGCCTTCTCTACGAGCAGTACTTC. This sequence joins TRBV11-3 and TRBJ2-7; unclear D gene. Germline V CDR1 and CDR2: SGHNT, YENEEA. The CDR3 is made up of 10 amino acids. The ends were cut back, 8 bases at V and 3 bases at J, with 5 bases in the middle.

The chain links TRBV6-1 to TRBJ1-5; 7 bases are a match to TRBD1. The CDR3 has 15 amino acids. Trimming removed 2 bases from V and 4 bases from J; junction bases left unmatched: 5. In germline, CDR1 is MNHNS, CDR2 SASEGT. The CDR3 nucleotides read TGTGCCAGCAGTGAATTTTTGACAGGGAATCAGCCCCAGCATTTT. Protein: CASSEFLTGNQPQHF.